The TCR beta chain under discussion was sequenced for a study of cytomegalovirus exposure and HLA in healthy donors. Study information: Among roughly 180 million T cells, an earlier analysis found roughly 110 million unique TCR beta sequences. Study outcomes and limitations: The study flagged 150 to 200 TCR beta chains as cytomegalovirus-associated. With further analysis later on, most CMV-associated TCR beta chains appeared HLA-restricted.

CDR1 and CDR2 (germline): GTSNPN, SVGIG (reference sequence). Trimming at V came to 3 bases and at J to 3 bases, leaving 22 bases not matched to a gene. CDR3 length: 20 amino acids. PCR employed 60 Vbeta and 13 Jbeta primers. Profiling relied on immunoSEQ multiplex PCR, and the TCRdb table lists in-frame clones only, not all of them. In total, the table holds some 160,000 clones. With respect to this clone: Its antigen is currently unknown.

Sequenced sample: PBMCs. The rearrangement links TRBV30 to TRBJ1-5; 8 bases align to TRBD1. The sequence came from a man in his thirties or forties in good health and CMV-seronegative. CDR3 loop: CAWRSIDWTGFWGYNQPQHF. DNA for the CDR3: TGTGCCTGGAGGTCGATCGATTGGACAGGGTTCTGGGGCTACAATCAGCCCCAGCATTTT.